The subject of this entry is one TCR beta chain. Its antigen is not yet known. No base-level quality is on record; no much larger clone is a single base apart. These data originate in a study of blood T cell repertoires in COVID-19 (dated by TCRdb to about 2020). Regarding the study in general: Samples from collaborators originated in the United States, Italy and Spain and spanned both the acute and convalescent phases of COVID-19. Where available, HLA class I and class II types were obtained from metadata supplied by the sample provider rather than from assay-based typing. The repertoires were made available in a free public database intended to serve as a resource for research on the immune response to SARS-CoV-2. The material from the prospective study consisted of cDNA or gDNA derived from T cells, B-cell-depleted T cells, or PBMCs. Samples were obtained from the ongoing ImmuneRACE study (first 160 participants) and from 1,000 to 1,500 subjects provided by 6 global collaborators. The dataset comprised deeply sampled blood TCRbeta repertoires from subjects exposed to, actively infected with, or recovered from COVID-19. Nearly every sample came with metadata listing a de-identified subject ID, COVID-19 status, age in years and sex. General study outcomes and caveats: The quantity of clinical and demographic metadata differed by source and by participant and was supplied without curation.

Whole blood was collected in K2EDTA tubes by collaborating institutions according to the institutions' own protocols. For TCRbeta analysis, collaborator samples were shipped as frozen whole blood, as isolated PBMCs, or as DNA extracted from either sample type. TCRbeta CDR3 regions were amplified from genomic DNA using the immunoSEQ Assay, a bias-controlled multiplex PCR. In the paper's pipeline: The number of nucleated cells in each sample was estimated from the amplification of reference gene primers within the assay. To quantify the absolute abundance of each unique TCRbeta CDR3 rearrangement, sequence reads were collapsed and filtered. For each sample, productive Simpson clonality was calculated as the square root of Simpson's diversity index over productive rearrangements. TCRdb provides this immuneACCESS table in a form limited to in-frame rearrangements. Some clones are lacking; in checked studies, under half of them reflect an unresolved V gene, and why the rest are absent is not known. From that table come the V and J calls and clone size; the DNA was used to work out D and trimming. The sample data list around 180,000 clones, and over 75% of these were observed just once. The ten top clones hold just under 2.5% of the sample.

The germline V gene specifies SGHVS as CDR1 and FQNEAQ as CDR2. Trimming removed 7 bases from V and 13 bases from J; the gene matches leave 17 bases unexplained. CDR3 length: 16 amino acids, cysteine to phenylalanine. The DNA shown is the 48-base CDR3, in frame from base 1. This TCR was recovered from a man aged 35 to 55 with active or convalescent COVID-19. The chain employs TRBV7-8 and TRBJ2-1; TRBD2 fits 12 bases in the junction. Source material: peripheral blood. Here the CDR3 is given as CASTEWASGGAQNQFF. The nucleotides read TGTGCCAGCACCGAGTGGGCTAGCGGGGGGGCCCAGAATCAGTTCTTC.